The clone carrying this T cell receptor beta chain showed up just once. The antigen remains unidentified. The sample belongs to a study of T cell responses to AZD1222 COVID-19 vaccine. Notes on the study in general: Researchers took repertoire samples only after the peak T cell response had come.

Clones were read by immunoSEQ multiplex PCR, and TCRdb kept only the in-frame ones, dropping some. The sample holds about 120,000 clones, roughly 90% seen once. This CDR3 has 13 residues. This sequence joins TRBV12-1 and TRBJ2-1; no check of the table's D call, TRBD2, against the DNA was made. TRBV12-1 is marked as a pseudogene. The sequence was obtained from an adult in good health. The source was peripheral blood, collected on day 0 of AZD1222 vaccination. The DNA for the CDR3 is TGTGCCAGCAGCTTTTGGCGGGACCCCGAGCAGTTCTTC. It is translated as CASSFWRDPEQFF.